These T cell receptor beta chains were read from a single sample in a study of blood T cell repertoires in COVID-19. Profiling relied on immunoSEQ multiplex PCR, and the TCRdb table lists in-frame clones only, not all of them. Among 56,000 or so clones listed, 84% were seen once. The sample taken for sequencing was peripheral blood. Receptors originate from a man in his fifties or sixties with acute or convalescent COVID-19. CDR3s include the opening cysteine and the closing phenylalanine or tryptophan. D genes are given only for firm matches. A row's size may be missing; if present it is once, few, many or a size class.

TGTGCCAGCAGCTTGGCGGGGGGCCCGGATACGCAGTATTTT,CASSLAGGPDTQYF,NA,TRBJ2-3,TRBV5-4,NA
TGTGCCAGCAGCCATCATTCTTCGGGAGGCTACACCTTC,CASSHHSSGGYTF,NA,TRBJ1-2,TRBV14,NA
TGTGCCACCAGTTACCAGGGCGAGCAGTTCTTC,CATSYQGEQFF,NA,TRBJ2-1,TRBV24-1,NA
TGTGCCAGCAGCTCCGGGGTTGGGACTAGCGGGGGACAAGAGACCCAGTACTTC,CASSSGVGTSGGQETQYF,TRBD2,TRBJ2-5,TRBV7-9,NA
TGTGCCAGCAGCTTAGCCCCCGGGTCCTCCGCAACTAATGAAAAACTGTTTTTT,CASSLAPGSSATNEKLFF,NA,TRBJ1-4,TRBV11-2,NA
TGTGCCACCAGCAGAGGGGGACAGGGGGCCTATGGCTACACCTTC,CATSRGGQGAYGYTF,TRBD1,TRBJ1-2,TRBV15,NA
TGTGCCAGCAGCAGTAATTACTGGGACACGGATAATTCACCCCTCCACTTT,CASSSNYWDTDNSPLHF,NA,TRBJ1-6,TRBV27,NA
TGTGCCAGCAGCCAAGAACAGGGCCCCCGGGGGCCCCAGCATTTT,CASSQEQGPRGPQHF,NA,TRBJ1-5,TRBV3-1/TRBV3-2,NA
TGTGCCAGCAGCTCTATCAGGCCAGACAATGAGCAGTTCTTC,CASSSIRPDNEQFF,NA,TRBJ2-1,TRBV3-1/TRBV3-2,NA
TGTGCCAGTAGTACAGTAGCCGGGGAGACCCAGTACTTC,CASSTVAGETQYF,NA,TRBJ2-5,TRBV19,NA
TGTGCCAGCAGTCTTTCGTGGGAGCAGCCCCAGCATTTT,CASSLSWEQPQHF,NA,TRBJ1-5,TRBV2,NA
TGTGCCAGTAGGTTGCAGGGGGTCTACAATGAGCAGTTCTTC,CASRLQGVYNEQFF,TRBD1,TRBJ2-1,TRBV19,few
TGCGCCAGCAGCCCCCTCCGGGAGGAGTACGAGCAGTACTTC,CASSPLREEYEQYF,TRBD2,TRBJ2-7,TRBV4-1,NA
TGTGCCATCAGTGAGCCATCAGCGGGAGGGCCCACCGGGGAGCTGTTTTTT,CAISEPSAGGPTGELFF,TRBD2,TRBJ2-2,TRBV10-3,NA
TGTGCCAGCAGCCCAGGGGGTCGGGCGCCCCAGCATTTT,CASSPGGRAPQHF,TRBD1,TRBJ1-5,TRBV6-4,NA
TGCGCCAGCAGCCAATCAAGCGCAGATACGCAGTATTTT,CASSQSSADTQYF,NA,TRBJ2-3,TRBV4-1,NA
TGTGCCAGCAGTAGGCTAGCGGGGTATACGCAGTATTTT,CASSRLAGYTQYF,TRBD2,TRBJ2-3,TRBV6-2/TRBV6-3,NA
TGTGCCAGCAGCCCGTATCGGGGAACTAATGAAAAACTGTTTTTT,CASSPYRGTNEKLFF,NA,TRBJ1-4,TRBV2,NA
TGTGCCAGCACCCCGGCGCGGGGGTCCGGGTTGTATGAGCAGTTCTTC,CASTPARGSGLYEQFF,TRBD2,TRBJ2-1,TRBV3-1/TRBV3-2,NA
TGTGCCAGCCTTCAGGGGGCAGCCGGGGAGCTGTTTTTT,CASLQGAAGELFF,TRBD1,TRBJ2-2,TRBV2,NA
TGTGCCAGCAGTCGGGACAGGGACGAGCAGTACTTC,CASSRDRDEQYF,TRBD1,TRBJ2-7,TRBV2,NA
TGTGCCAGCAATCTACAGGGAGGGGACACTGAAGCTTTCTTT,CASNLQGGDTEAFF,NA,TRBJ1-1,TRBV2,NA
TGTGCCAGCAGCTCCAGGGGGACAGGGGGCTCCGAGCAGTACTTC,CASSSRGTGGSEQYF,TRBD1,TRBJ2-7,TRBV7-9,NA
TGTGCCAGCAGTTTAGGTCGCGGCAAGCTTTGGGAGACCCAGTACTTC,CASSLGRGKLWETQYF,NA,TRBJ2-5,TRBV27,NA
TGTGCCAGCAGGATGTCACAGGGCCCTTTGGCCCAGTACTTC,CASRMSQGPLAQYF,NA,TRBJ2-5,TRBV2,NA